This entry features one TCR beta chain sequence. Its antigen is not yet known. No per-base quality is available; no much larger clone lies one base away. Participants in the prospective study were aged about 18 to 90 years, lived in about two dozen United States geographic areas, and enrolled through a virtual design. In the prospective study, cohorts were assigned on the basis of participant-reported clinical history obtained from a screening survey and a study questionnaire. Exposed participants were defined as having been in contact with someone with a PCR-confirmed or clinician-diagnosed COVID-19 case within 2 weeks of study entry. In the prospective study, mobile phlebotomists collected whole blood, serum and a nasopharyngeal or oropharyngeal swab from each participant. Over an approximately 2-month period, participants in the prospective study had the option of providing additional blood draws and questionnaires. Before DNA extraction, prospective study blood samples were shipped either frozen or at room temperature.

The data were taken from a study of blood T cell repertoires in COVID-19 (dated by TCRdb to the early 2020s). Concerning the study at large: Collaborator samples came from the United States, Italy and Spain and covered acute and convalescent phases of COVID-19. The material from the prospective study consisted of cDNA or gDNA derived from T cells, B-cell-depleted T cells, or PBMCs. Deeply sampled blood TCRbeta repertoires from subjects exposed to, actively infected with, or recovered from COVID-19 were included in the dataset. A freely available public database, intended as a resource for researchers studying the immune response to SARS-CoV-2, is where the repertoires were released. The samples were drawn from the first 160 participants of the ongoing ImmuneRACE study and from 1,254 subjects provided by 6 global collaborators. Sample metadata almost always included a de-identified subject ID, COVID-19 status, age in years and sex. Where available, HLA class I and class II types were obtained from metadata supplied by the sample provider rather than from assay-based typing.

CDR3 length: 15 amino acids, cysteine to phenylalanine. Just CDR3 DNA is preserved here, 45 bases in frame from base 1. CDR1 and CDR2, looked up from the germline V gene, are KGHDR and SFDVKD. Unmatched junction bases come to 7, with V trimmed by 3 bases and J by 7 bases. The immunoSEQ Assay, a bias-controlled multiplex PCR, was used to amplify TCRbeta CDR3 regions from genomic DNA. The authors' pipeline ran thus. The number of nucleated cells in each sample was estimated by amplification of reference gene primers within the assay. To quantify the absolute abundance of each unique TCRbeta CDR3 rearrangement, sequence reads were collapsed and filtered. For each sample, productive Simpson clonality was calculated by taking the square root of Simpson's diversity index across productive rearrangements. This is the immuneACCESS table as TCRdb keeps it, with only in-frame sequences that have V and J called. A part of the clones is gone; compared with another copy, unresolved V genes explain less than half, and the rest is unexplained. D and trimming come from the DNA, and the V and J calls and clone size come from that table. The table for this sample lists some 180,000 clones; nearly 80% of them were counted only once. The ten top clones hold about an eighth of the sample.

Paper-wide results and their limitations: Clinical and demographic metadata were provided uncurated, with the amount varying by source and participant.

The V and J segments used are TRBV24-1 and TRBJ1-2; the junction holds 10 bases that match TRBD1. The TCR originated in a man in his sixties who had been exposed to COVID-19. Sequencing was done on a sample of PBMCs or T cells enriched from blood (not recorded which). The nucleotide sequence is TGTGCCACCAGTGATGCCGACAGGGGGCAACCTGGCTACACCTTC. Protein translation: CATSDADRGQPGYTF.